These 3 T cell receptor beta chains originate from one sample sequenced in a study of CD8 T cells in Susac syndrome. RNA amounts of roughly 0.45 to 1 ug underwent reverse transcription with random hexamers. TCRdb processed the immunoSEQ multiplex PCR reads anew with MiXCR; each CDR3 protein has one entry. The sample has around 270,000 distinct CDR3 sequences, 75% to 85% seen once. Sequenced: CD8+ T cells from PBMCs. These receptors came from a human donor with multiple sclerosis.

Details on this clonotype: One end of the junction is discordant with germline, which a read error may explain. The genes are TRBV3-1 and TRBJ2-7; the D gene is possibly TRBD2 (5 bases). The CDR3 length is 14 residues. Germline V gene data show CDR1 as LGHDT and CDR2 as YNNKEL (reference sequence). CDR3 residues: CANSPGGPSYEQYF. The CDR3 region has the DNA TGTGCCAACAGCCCGGGCGGGCCTTCCTACGAGCAGTACTTC.

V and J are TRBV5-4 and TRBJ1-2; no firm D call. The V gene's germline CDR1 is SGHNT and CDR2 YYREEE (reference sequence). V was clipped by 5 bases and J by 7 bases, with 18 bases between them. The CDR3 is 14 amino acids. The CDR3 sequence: CASSDLGGIGGYTF. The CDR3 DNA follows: TGTGCCAGCAGTGACCTGGGTGGGATCGGTGGCTACACCTTC.

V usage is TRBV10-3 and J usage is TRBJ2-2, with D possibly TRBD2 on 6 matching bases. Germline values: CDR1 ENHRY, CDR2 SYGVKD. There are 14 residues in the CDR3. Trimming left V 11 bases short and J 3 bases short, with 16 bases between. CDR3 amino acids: CASSSSVDTGELFF. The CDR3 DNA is TGTGCCTCCTCGTCTAGCGTTGACACCGGGGAGCTGTTTTTT.